Presented here are 9 T cell receptor beta chains from one specimen sequenced in a study of beta chain features in type 1 diabetes (dated by TCRdb to between 2017 and 2018). Library preparation used the immunoSEQ multiplex PCR assay. The entire isolated RNA was reverse transcribed using the High Capacity cDNA Reverse Transcription Kit, and thus expressed TCRB transcripts were sequenced. TCRdb stores this immuneACCESS table with in-frame sequences only. Part of the clones is absent; in the studies checked, under half of the shortfall reflects unresolved V genes, and no reason is known for the rest. This sample holds about 250,000 clones; roughly 14% were observed only once. The ten largest clones represent approximately 0.024% of the sample. Sequencing was performed on naive CD4+ T cells from blood. This sample's cell subset or site label indicates: true naive CD4+ T cells. All receptors come from a woman in her thirties or forties in good health.

This clone was observed a few times. The V and J genes are TRBV7-9 and TRBJ1-5, with D maybe TRBD1 (6 bases). CDR3 size: 15 residues. V was clipped by 5 bases and J by 7 bases, with 18 bases between them. Germline V gives CDR1 SEHNR, CDR2 FQNEAQ (reference sequence). CDR3 protein: CASSRTDTGSQPQHF. CDR3 sequence (DNA): TGTGCCAGCAGCCGGACAGATACAGGGTCCCAGCCCCAGCATTTT.

The chain couples TRBV11-2 to TRBJ2-7, with D possibly TRBD2 on 5 matching bases. CDR1 is SGHAT and CDR2 is FQNNGV in the germline V gene. The V gene lost 5 bases and the J gene lost 2 bases, with 16 bases spanning the gap. The CDR3 sequence is 15 residues long. The CDR3 reads CASSPEGQAAYEQYF. The CDR3 DNA follows: TGTGCCAGCAGCCCCGAGGGCCAGGCAGCCTACGAGCAGTACTTC.

A few counts support this clone. The J gene is TRBJ2-4, the V gene TRBV18, with 8 bases lining up with TRBD2. Unmatched junction bases numbered 3, after V lost 3 bases and J lost 5 bases. This CDR3 comprises 14 residues. Germline assignment: CDR1 KGHSH and CDR2 LQKENI. CDR3 sequence reads: CASSPTGGENIQYF. For the CDR3, the DNA is TGTGCCAGCTCACCTACCGGGGGGGAAAACATTCAGTACTTC.

A few counts support this clone. V gene TRBV2 combines with J gene TRBJ2-7; 10 bases are a match to TRBD1. This CDR3 region has 14 residues. V was pared by 8 bases and J by 3 bases, with 7 bases of the junction left unmatched. CDR1 SNHLY and CDR2 FYNNEI come from the germline V gene. CDR3 DNA: TGTGCCAGCGGGGGACAGGGGTTTTTCTACGAGCAGTACTTC. The encoded protein is CASGGQGFFYEQYF.

V is TRBV5-1 and J is TRBJ2-2, with 7 positions matching TRBD2. The CDR3 has 16 residues. Germline V CDR1 and CDR2: SGHRS, YFSETQ. With V trimmed by 1 base and J by 2 bases, 5 bases remained unmatched. Written as DNA, the CDR3 is TGCGCCAGCAGCTTGATACTAGCGACTAACACCGGGGAGCTGTTTTTT. Translated: CASSLILATNTGELFF.

V and J are TRBV6-4 and TRBJ2-7, with TRBD1 matching 9 bases. Germline V gene sequence: CDR1 MRHNA, CDR2 SNTAGT. The CDR3 has 14 amino acids. J gave up 6 bases and V 6 bases, and 9 bases lay outside the gene matches. CDR3 coding DNA: TGTGCCAGCAGGACGACAGGGGGTAGGATCGAGCAGTACTTC. Its translation is CASRTTGGRIEQYF.

This clone occurred a few times. The chain links TRBV5-1 to TRBJ2-3; TRBD2 matches at 10 bases. Germline V gives CDR1 SGHRS, CDR2 YFSETQ. With V trimmed by 4 bases and J by 2 bases, 13 bases remained unmatched. This CDR3 has 18 amino acids. The CDR3 DNA reads TGCGCCAGCAGCCTCCTCGGGACTAGCGCCAAGATCACAGATACGCAGTATTTT. This codes for CASSLLGTSAKITDTQYF.

This clone was found a few times. The chain recombines TRBV19 with TRBJ2-1; the D gene is possibly TRBD1 (6 bases). The germline V gene encodes CDR1 LNHDA and CDR2 SQIVND (reference sequence). V was clipped by 5 bases and J by 0 bases, with 29 bases between them. The CDR3 has 21 residues. CDR3 DNA: TGTGCCAGTAGTTCGGGCCGAATTTGGACAGCTGCGTCTCCCTCCTACAATGAGCAGTTCTTC. It translates to CASSSGRIWTAASPSYNEQFF.

This clone came up a few times. The chain is built from TRBV5-1 and TRBJ1-3; D remains unclear. Germline loops: CDR1 SGHRS, CDR2 YFSETQ. Trimming removed 1 base at V and 0 bases at J, with 11 bases between. CDR3 length: 16 amino acids. The CDR3 loop is CASSLSAPSSGNTIYF. Written as DNA, the CDR3 is TGCGCCAGCAGCTTGTCGGCCCCTAGCTCTGGAAACACCATATATTTT.